The next 4 T cell receptor beta chains were all read from a single sample in a study of blood T cell repertoires in COVID-19. The assay was immunoSEQ multiplex PCR, and TCRdb's table has in-frame clones only and misses some. The sample includes 200,000 to 250,000 clones, roughly 88% seen only once; the top ten take around 1.4%. Sequencing input: peripheral blood. The receptors stem from a man aged 18 to 30 with active or convalescent COVID-19.

The table lists this clone with a count of one. In DNA form, the CDR3 reads TGTGCCAGCAGCCAAATAACAGGGGCAAACCTCCACTTT. Amino acids: CASSQITGANLHF. The chain links TRBV11-3 to TRBJ1-6, with TRBD1 matching 7 bases. This CDR3 contains 13 residues. Germline lookup yields CDR1 SGHNT and CDR2 YENEEA. V lost 5 bases and J lost 15; bases outside the gene matches: 10.

The chain has TRBV7-2 and TRBJ2-4; the match to TRBD2 covers 13 bases. Germline CDR1 reads SGHTA; CDR2 reads FQGNSA. After removal of 1 base from V and 9 bases from J, the junction contained 3 bases not matched to a gene. The CDR3 is made up of 15 amino acids. The CDR3: CASSLGTSGRGIQYF. The CDR3, as DNA: TGTGCCAGCAGCTTAGGGACTAGCGGGAGAGGCATTCAGTACTTC.

This chain joins TRBV4-3 and TRBJ2-1, with 14 positions matching TRBD2. The CDR3 extends over 16 amino acids. Trimming cost V 4 bases and J 7 bases; bases outside gene matches: 6. Germline assignment: CDR1 LGHNA and CDR2 YSLEER. CDR3 bases: TGCGCCAGCAGCCCCAGACTAGCGGGAGGGCCTAATGAGCAGTTCTTC. Translating it yields CASSPRLAGGPNEQFF.

This clone was seen only a few times. This chain links TRBV27 with TRBJ2-2; TRBD2 matches at 10 bases. This CDR3 comprises 16 residues. Germline lookup yields CDR1 MNHEY and CDR2 SMNVEV (reference sequence). J lost 6 bases, V lost 7 bases, and 11 bases had no gene match. As DNA, the CDR3 is TGTGCCAGCACTTCACCCGGGACTAGCGTGGCCGGGGAGCTGTTTTTT. Amino acids: CASTSPGTSVAGELFF.